This T cell receptor (beta chain) was retrieved from a study of shared clonotypes between healthy human individuals. Study-wide findings and caveats: Relative to their counterparts shared across all four donors, non-shared clonotypes exhibited diminished generation probabilities.

This table comes from immunoSEQ multiplex PCR, and its TCRdb copy is limited to in-frame clones, with some not included. The repertoire holds about 2.1 million clones, with 85% to 95% as singletons. The naive CD8 fraction comprised CD45RO-negative cells positively selected for CCR7 and excluded terminally differentiated effector memory CD45RA+ cells. Each sample came from a Caucasian adult donor living in Nashville, Tennessee. A remark on this clone: As yet, its antigen is unknown.

The specimen was naive CD8+ T cells from PBMCs. This receptor was taken from a man in his late teens or twenties in good health. Some clones in this sample may be carry-over from other donors' samples.

In DNA form, the CDR3 reads TGTGCCAGCAGCTTCCTCCCAGGGGCCGAAGAGCAGTACTTC. Translation gives CASSFLPGAEEQYF. This chain joins TRBV7-9 and TRBJ2-7; possible D gene TRBD1, 6 bases. The CDR3 is made up of 14 amino acids. Germline V gene sequence: CDR1 SEHNR, CDR2 FQNEAQ (reference sequence). Trimming pared 3 bases from V and 7 bases from J, leaving 16 bases between.